This T cell receptor beta chain was identified in a study of blood T cell repertoires in COVID-19. Study-wide background: Donors in the United States, Italy and Spain gave samples during acute or convalescent COVID-19.

This CDR3 is 14 amino acids long. Trimming pared 2 bases from V and 8 bases from J, leaving 13 bases between. Germline V CDR1 and CDR2: SEHNR, FQNEAQ (reference sequence). As processed by the authors: Cell counts per sample came from amplifying reference gene primers. Generated by immunoSEQ multiplex PCR, the TCRdb table keeps only in-frame clones and is missing some. V, J and clone size are taken as reported in that table, and D and trimming were inferred from the DNA itself. The sample lists about 270,000 clones, around nine tenths occurring once. The rearrangement links TRBV7-9 to TRBJ2-1; D gene uncertain. This TCR came from a man aged 40-50 years with active or convalescent COVID-19. Sequenced sample: peripheral blood. CDR3: CASSLPPEFDEQFF. As DNA, the CDR3 is TGTGCCAGCAGCTTACCCCCCGAGTTTGATGAGCAGTTCTTC.